The next 25 T cell receptor beta chains were all read from a single sample in a study of beta chain features in type 1 diabetes. The study reverse transcribed the entire isolated RNA, so it sequenced expressed TCRB transcripts. Assay: immunoSEQ multiplex PCR; the TCRdb copy retains only in-frame clones and omits some. The sample lists 970,000 or so clones; roughly 17% were seen once. Sample: naive CD4+ T cells from blood. The source of these receptors is a young woman in good health.

This chain joins TRBV28 and TRBJ2-1; TRBD1 agrees at 8 bases. V trimming: 7 bases; J trimming: 9 bases; junction bases outside the gene matches: 26. The V gene's germline CDR1 is MDHEN and CDR2 SYDVKM. The CDR3 totals 19 residues. DNA of the CDR3: TGTGCCAGCAACACCCGGGACAGGTTCTACCCGGGCTCCTCGTGTGAGCAGTTCTTC. Its protein product is CASNTRDRFYPGSSCEQFF.

This clone was observed a handful of times. V gene TRBV2 combines with J gene TRBJ2-7; 7 bases fit TRBD2. The CDR3 has 15 amino acids. Germline lookup yields CDR1 SNHLY and CDR2 FYNNEI. The J segment lost 3 bases and the V segment lost 8 bases, leaving 13 bases of the junction unmatched. The CDR3 region has the DNA TGTGCCAGCCACAAACTTTCTAGCGGAAACTACGAGCAGTACTTC. This codes for CASHKLSSGNYEQYF. Together with reference TRBV2 and TRBJ2-7, the CDR3 gives the full variable domain: EPEVTQTPSHQVTQMGQEVILRCVPISNHLYFYWYRQILGQKVEFLVSFYNNEISEKSEIFDDQFSVERPDGSNFTLKIRSTKLEDSAMYFCASHKLSSGNYEQYFGPGTRLTVT.

The chain is built from TRBV7-9 and TRBJ1-2, with D perhaps matching TRBD1 (5 bases). Germline V CDR1 and CDR2: SEHNR, FQNEAQ (reference sequence). The CDR3 is 14 amino acids. Trimming stripped 4 bases from V and 3 bases from J, with 12 bases between. The CDR3 region has the DNA TGTGCCAGCAGCTCAGCAGGGACGGACTATGGCTACACCTTC. Amino acids: CASSSAGTDYGYTF. Full variable domain (rest looked up from reference TRBV7-9 and TRBJ1-2): DTGVSQNPRHKITKRGQNVTFRCDPISEHNRLYWYRQTLGQGPEFLTYFQNEAQLEKSRLLSDRFSAERPKGSFSTLEIQRTEQGDSAMYLCASSSAGTDYGYTFGSGTRLTVV.

This sequence joins TRBV7-8 and TRBJ1-3; D is uncertain. Trimming removed 5 bases from V and 1 base from J, with 15 bases in between. CDR1 SGHVS and CDR2 FQNEAQ come from the germline V gene. The CDR3 loop spans 16 amino acids. The CDR3 nucleotides read TGTGCCAGCAGCCCGAGGATCGAGGGTTCTGGAAACACCATATATTTT. As protein: CASSPRIEGSGNTIYF.

This clone was counted between two and nine times. The chain carries TRBV7-2 and TRBJ2-5; 8 bases align to TRBD1. Germline CDR1 is SGHTA and CDR2 is FQGNSA. This CDR3 has 16 residues. V lost 5 bases and J lost 7; bases outside the gene matches: 15. CDR3 bases: TGTGCCAGCAGCCCTCACTTGGACAGGGCTGGGGGGACCCAGTACTTC. It yields the protein CASSPHLDRAGGTQYF.

The genes are TRBV7-9 and TRBJ2-5, with a tentative D call TRBD2 (5 bases). V gave up 5 bases and J gave up 7 bases, with 17 bases separating them. The CDR3 extends over 14 amino acids. In germline, CDR1 is SEHNR, CDR2 FQNEAQ (reference sequence). In DNA form, the CDR3 reads TGTGCCAGCAGCACCCCCGGGCCCGAGGGGACCCAGTACTTC. Translation: CASSTPGPEGTQYF.

The rearrangement joins TRBV5-4 to TRBJ2-5, with a possible D match to TRBD1 (6 bases). V lost 0 bases to trimming and J lost 1 base, with 10 bases between them. CDR3 length: 15 amino acids. Germline assignment: CDR1 SGHNT and CDR2 YYREEE (reference sequence). The CDR3 nucleotides are TGTGCCAGCAGCTTGGGCTTGACAGGCCAAGAGACCCAGTACTTC. As protein: CASSLGLTGQETQYF.

The V gene is TRBV2, the J gene TRBJ2-1; 11 bases agree with TRBD2. Germline loops: CDR1 SNHLY, CDR2 FYNNEI. This CDR3 comprises 14 residues. V was clipped by 7 bases and J by 3 bases; unmatched bases: 2. The CDR3: CASKGLADYNEQFF. For the CDR3, the DNA is TGTGCCAGCAAGGGACTAGCGGACTACAATGAGCAGTTCTTC. Using reference TRBV2 and TRBJ2-1 for the parts outside the CDR3, the full variable domain is EPEVTQTPSHQVTQMGQEVILRCVPISNHLYFYWYRQILGQKVEFLVSFYNNEISEKSEIFDDQFSVERPDGSNFTLKIRSTKLEDSAMYFCASKGLADYNEQFFGPGTRLTVL.

The CDR3 sequence: CASSTTPLATDTQYF. For the CDR3, the DNA is TGTGCCAGCAGCACAACACCTCTAGCCACAGATACGCAGTATTTT. This chain connects TRBV9 to TRBJ2-3, with D perhaps matching TRBD2 (5 bases). CDR3 length equals 15 residues. Germline assignment: CDR1 SGDLS and CDR2 YYNGEE. Trimming took off 4 bases at V and 2 bases at J, with 14 bases between the two ends.

V usage is TRBV6-1 and J usage is TRBJ1-5; TRBD1 is a possible D gene (6 bases). Trimming shortened V by 6 bases and J by 9 bases, and 21 bases separated the two germline ends. Per the germline V gene, CDR1 is MNHNS and CDR2 is SASEGT. The CDR3 contains 15 residues. CDR3: CASRTRDNAIRPQHF. The CDR3 DNA follows: TGTGCCAGCAGGACGAGGGACAACGCTATTCGGCCCCAGCATTTT.

This clone was found a few times. This CDR3 reads CASSLRPARETQYF. CDR3 DNA sequence: TGTGCCAGCAGTTTACGCCCAGCGCGGGAGACCCAGTACTTC. The rearrangement joins TRBV28 to TRBJ2-5; D remains ambiguous. The CDR3 covers 14 residues. Germline V gene data show CDR1 as MDHEN and CDR2 as SYDVKM. The V end was cut by 2 bases, the J end by 5 bases, with 12 bases between.

The table lists this clone with a few counts. The V call is TRBV6-1, the J call TRBJ2-1, with D possibly matching TRBD2 (5 bases). Per the germline V gene, CDR1 is MNHNS and CDR2 is SASEGT. Trimming stripped 6 bases from V and 9 bases from J, with 18 bases between. The CDR3 has 14 residues. CDR3 amino acids: CASSFRDLNGEQFF. In DNA, the CDR3 is TGTGCCAGCAGCTTTCGGGATTTAAACGGTGAGCAGTTCTTC.

In the case of this clone: One end of the junction varies from germline; a read error may be responsible. This chain links TRBV6-6 with TRBJ1-2; TRBD1 matches at 7 bases. This CDR3 has 16 amino acids. The V gene's germline CDR1 is MNHNY and CDR2 SVGAGI (reference sequence). The CDR3 bases are TGCGCCAGCAGTTCCCCGCTGACAGGGCACGGCTATGGCTACACCTTC. Amino acids: CASSSPLTGHGYGYTF.

This chain joins TRBV4-1 and TRBJ2-7, with TRBD1 matching over 7 bases. This CDR3 is 18 amino acids long. Germline CDR1 reads MGHRA; CDR2 reads YSYEKL. The junction had 16 bases not matched to a gene; V was cut back by 0 bases and J by 5 bases. Here the CDR3 reads CASSQDVIPRGRRDEQYF. DNA for the CDR3: TGCGCCAGCAGCCAAGATGTCATTCCGAGGGGGCGTAGGGACGAGCAGTACTTC.

This clone was counted between two and nine times. In nucleotides, the CDR3 is TGTGCCAGCAGTTTTAAAGGTGAAAAACTGTTTTTT. It translates to CASSFKGEKLFF. J is TRBJ1-4 and V is TRBV28, with D uncertain. The CDR3 has 12 residues. V shed 3 bases and J shed 7 bases, with 6 bases lying between them. Germline CDR1 MDHEN, CDR2 SYDVKM.

The V gene is TRBV19, the J gene TRBJ1-1; tentative D call: TRBD1 (6 bases). CDR3 size: 14 residues. Germline V gene data show CDR1 as LNHDA and CDR2 as SQIVND (reference sequence). V was cut by 4 bases and J by 4 bases, with 13 bases left in between. This CDR3 is CASSRQVSGTEAFF. CDR3 in DNA: TGTGCCAGTAGTAGACAGGTCTCGGGCACTGAAGCTTTCTTT.

Only a few counts were recorded for this clone. The rearrangement links TRBV6-5 to TRBJ2-1; tentatively, D is TRBD1 (6 bases). The V gene lost 5 bases and the J gene lost 10 bases, with 12 bases spanning the gap. Germline lookup yields CDR1 MNHEY and CDR2 SVGAGI. The CDR3 length is 12 residues. Written as DNA, the CDR3 is TGTGCCAGCAGTGGCCGCGACAGGGAGCAGTTCTTC. Protein sequence: CASSGRDREQFF.

This clone turned up a few times. This chain links TRBV18 with TRBJ2-7, with 9 bases identical to TRBD2. Per germline, CDR1 KGHSH and CDR2 LQKENI. V lost 5 bases, J lost 5 bases, and 7 bases stayed unmatched. The CDR3 spans 14 residues. CDR3 nucleotide sequence: TGTGCCAGCTCAGCTAGCGGGACCCCCCACGAGCAGTACTTC. Its protein product is CASSASGTPHEQYF.

This clone was counted between two and nine times. The J gene is TRBJ2-1, the V gene TRBV11-1; the D gene is possibly TRBD2 (5 bases). The germline V and J ends were trimmed by 3 bases and 9 bases, with 24 bases remaining between them. Germline-derived CDR1 and CDR2 are SGHAT and FQDESV (reference sequence). The CDR3 extends over 17 amino acids. In nucleotides, the CDR3 is TGTGCCAGCAGCTTTCGGTTTCCGCGGGTTGTGTATGGTGAGCAGTTCTTC. Translated, it gives CASSFRFPRVVYGEQFF.

The sample holds a few counts of this clone. The chain recombines TRBV19 with TRBJ2-7; 9 bases match TRBD1. This CDR3 has 15 residues. Unmatched junction bases numbered 12, after V lost 5 bases and J lost 7 bases. CDR1 is LNHDA, CDR2 SQIVND, per germline (reference sequence). For the CDR3, the DNA is TGTGCCAGTAGTTCCCGGGACAGGGCGCCAACAGAGCAGTACTTC. It translates to CASSSRDRAPTEQYF.

This clone was found a few times. This chain joins TRBV28 and TRBJ1-2; D ambiguous. CDR1 and CDR2 (germline): MDHEN, SYDVKM. The CDR3 has 11 residues. Here the CDR3 reads CASESSYGYTF. The CDR3 nucleotides are TGTGCTTCGGAATCGAGCTATGGCTACACCTTC.

The genes are TRBV7-2 and TRBJ1-1; no reliable D call. Germline loops: CDR1 SGHTA, CDR2 FQGNSA. Trimming took 1 base from V and 3 from J, leaving 6 bases between them. The CDR3 covers 13 residues. For the CDR3, the DNA is TGTGCCAGCAGCTTAGGGACGCACACTGAAGCTTTCTTT. Translated: CASSLGTHTEAFF.

This clone was counted a few times. The rearrangement links TRBV29-1 to TRBJ2-7; D uncertain. The CDR3 sequence is 14 residues long. CDR1 SQVTM and CDR2 ANQGSEA come from the germline V gene. Deletions cut 4 bases from V and 1 base from J, with 14 bases between. The CDR3 loop is CSVALDRSSYEQYF. CDR3 bases: TGCAGCGTTGCTTTGGACCGCTCGTCCTACGAGCAGTACTTC.

The J gene is TRBJ2-3, the V gene TRBV6-5, with 7 bases matching TRBD1. V lost 6 bases to trimming and J lost 2 bases; unmatched junction nucleotides: 8. CDR3 length: 15 amino acids. Germline V gives CDR1 MNHEY, CDR2 SVGAGI. The CDR3 loop is CASSPPDRSTDTQYF. In DNA form, the CDR3 reads TGTGCCAGCAGCCCACCGGACAGGTCCACAGATACGCAGTATTTT.

The chain has TRBV4-2 and TRBJ2-7; D gene uncertain. This CDR3 is built from 15 residues. V lost 0 bases and J 3 bases, leaving 12 bases between the germline ends. The germline CDR1 and CDR2 sequences are LGHNA and YNFKEQ. The CDR3 spells CASSQETTAIYEQYF. The CDR3 DNA sequence: TGTGCCAGCAGCCAAGAAACTACGGCCATCTACGAGCAGTACTTC.